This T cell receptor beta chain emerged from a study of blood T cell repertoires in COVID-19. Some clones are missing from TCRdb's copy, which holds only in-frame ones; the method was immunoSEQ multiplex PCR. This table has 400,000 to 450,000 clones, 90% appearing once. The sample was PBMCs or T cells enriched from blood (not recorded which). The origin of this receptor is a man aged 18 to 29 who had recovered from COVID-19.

CDR3 sequence reads: CATSRAAGEKLFF. DNA for the CDR3: TGTGCCACCAGCAGAGCGGCGGGGGAAAAACTGTTTTTT. The chain couples TRBV15 to TRBJ1-4; D not resolved. The germline CDR1 and CDR2 sequences are LNHNV and YYDKDF (reference sequence). CDR3 length: 13 amino acids. V lost 1 base and J lost 8, with 8 bases in between. The variable domain in full, with the rest retrieved from reference TRBV15 and TRBJ1-4, is DAMVIQNPRYQVTQFGKPVTLSCSQTLNHNVMYWYQQKSSQAPKLLFHYYDKDFNNEADTPDNFQSRRPNTSFCFLDIRSPGLGDTAMYLCATSRAAGEKLFFGSGTQLSVL.